Presented here are 2 T cell receptor beta chains from one specimen sequenced in a study of blood T cells in healthy people across ages. For the second PCR, which ran for 7 to 11 cycles, a sample-barcoded 5' primer and a J-beta primer mix were used. TCRdb itself ran the 5' RACE reads through MiXCR, one entry per CDR3 protein. The sample records around 1,600,000 distinct CDR3 sequences, approximately 43% being singletons. Sequencing used blood. These receptors originate from a woman aged 18-29 years in good health.

This clonotype has at least ten counts. The J gene is TRBJ2-7, the V gene TRBV20-1; D unclear. This CDR3 contains 12 residues. Germline V lookup: CDR1 DFQATT, CDR2 SNEGSKA (reference sequence). The V end lost 0 bases, the J end lost 5 bases, and 8 bases lay between the germline ends. CDR3 protein: CSARDDRNEQYF. The CDR3 bases are TGCAGTGCTAGAGATGACCGAAACGAGCAGTACTTC.

CDR3 sequence: CAISEFQGEGYTF. The CDR3 nucleotides are TGTGCCATCAGTGAGTTTCAGGGAGAAGGCTACACCTTC. This sequence joins TRBV10-3 and TRBJ1-2; perhaps TRBD1 as D (5 bases). Trimming stripped 1 base from V and 8 bases from J, with 11 bases between. Germline CDR1 is ENHRY and CDR2 is SYGVKD. The CDR3 spans 13 residues.